These 16 T cell receptor beta chains share one sample of origin, sequenced in a study of T-cell reconstitution after alpha-beta-depleted transplantation in children. Preparing the TCRbeta library involved the use of unique molecular identifiers. MiXCR, applied by TCRdb to the PCR reads, yields one record per CDR3 protein. Among roughly 250,000 distinct CDR3 sequences listed, approximately 8% were seen once. Sequencing was performed on PBMCs, mostly from graft donor cells, taken 180 days after TCRalphabeta/CD19-depleted stem cell transplant. All receptors derive from a male patient between 10 and 17 years old who had a stem cell transplant for acute lymphoblastic leukemia, so the T cells may come from the graft donor.

This clonotype has ten or more counts. V and J are TRBV5-1 and TRBJ1-2; 7 bases line up with TRBD1. With V trimmed by 5 bases and J by 4 bases, 8 bases remained unmatched. Germline CDR1 is SGHRS and CDR2 is YFSETQ. The CDR3 loop spans 14 amino acids. CDR3 residues: CASSLSTGVYGYTF. CDR3 nucleotide sequence: TGCGCCAGCAGTCTATCCACAGGGGTCTATGGCTACACCTTC.

J is TRBJ1-4 and V is TRBV5-1; weak D call: TRBD1 (6 bases). Trimming removed 4 bases from V and 4 bases from J, with 11 bases in between. In germline, CDR1 is SGHRS, CDR2 YFSETQ. The CDR3 contains 14 residues. The CDR3 coding sequence is TGCGCCAGCAGCCGGACAGCAATTAATGAAAAACTGTTTTTT. Protein: CASSRTAINEKLFF.

This clonotype was found many times. V is TRBV7-9 and J is TRBJ2-7; perhaps TRBD2 as D (5 bases). Trimming removed 6 bases from V and 2 bases from J, with 11 bases in between. The CDR3 length is 13 residues. Germline lookup yields CDR1 SEHNR and CDR2 FQNEAQ (reference sequence). CDR3 nucleotides: TGTGCCAGCAGACCCACGGGAACCTACGAGCAGTACTTC. Encoded protein: CASRPTGTYEQYF. Together with reference TRBV7-9 and TRBJ2-7, the CDR3 gives the full variable domain: DTGVSQNPRHKITKRGQNVTFRCDPISEHNRLYWYRQTLGQGPEFLTYFQNEAQLEKSRLLSDRFSAERPKGSFSTLEIQRTEQGDSAMYLCASRPTGTYEQYFGPGTRLTVT.

This clonotype was counted ten times or more. CDR3 in DNA: TGTGCCAGCTCCGGGGGGGGCAGGGGAATCACTGAAGCTTTCTTT. Translated, it gives CASSGGGRGITEAFF. The chain has TRBV27 and TRBJ1-1; TRBD1 is a possible D gene (6 bases). This CDR3 contains 15 residues. Trimming shortened V by 8 bases and J by 4 bases, and 20 bases separated the two germline ends. Germline values: CDR1 MNHEY, CDR2 SMNVEV (reference sequence).

This clonotype has at least ten counts. The chain links TRBV12-3 or TRBV12-4 to TRBJ2-3, with TRBD1 as a possible D gene (5 bases). The CDR3 is 13 amino acids. The ends were cut back, 6 bases at V and 5 bases at J, with 12 bases in the middle. The CDR3 region is CASSFLREDTQYF. DNA of the CDR3: TGTGCCAGCAGCTTTCTCAGGGAAGATACGCAGTATTTT.

This clonotype came up many times. The V call is TRBV6-2 or TRBV6-3, the J call TRBJ2-7; D may correspond to TRBD1 or TRBD2 (5 bases each). The length of the CDR3 is 14 residues. V was cut by 7 bases and J by 3 bases, with 16 bases left in between. The germline CDR1 and CDR2 sequences are MNHEY and SVGEGT. DNA of the CDR3: TGTGCCAGCAAACGGGGACGGGTTCGCTACGAGCAGTACTTC. Its protein product is CASKRGRVRYEQYF.

This clonotype was recorded many times. The chain couples TRBV9 to TRBJ1-4, with D tentatively TRBD1 (5 bases). Per the germline V gene, CDR1 is SGDLS and CDR2 is YYNGEE. CDR3 size: 14 residues. Trimming left V 2 bases short and J 4 bases short, with 9 bases between. This CDR3 reads CASSVTGHNEKLFF. CDR3 DNA sequence: TGTGCCAGCAGCGTTACGGGGCATAATGAAAAACTGTTTTTT. Full variable domain (missing parts from reference TRBV9 and TRBJ1-4): DSGVTQTPKHLITATGQRVTLRCSPRSGDLSVYWYQQSLDQGLQFLIQYYNGEERAKGNILERFSAQQFPDLHSELNLSSLELGDSALYFCASSVTGHNEKLFFGSGTQLSVL.

This clonotype was seen many times. V is TRBV9 and J is TRBJ1-5; D is unclear. The V gene lost 0 bases and the J gene lost 7 bases, with 8 bases spanning the gap. The germline gives CDR1 SGDLS, CDR2 YYNGEE. The CDR3 consists of 13 residues. The CDR3 DNA follows: TGTGCCAGCAGCGTAGCTGGGAACCAGCCCCAGCATTTT. As protein: CASSVAGNQPQHF.

There are many counts of this clonotype. The chain recombines TRBV7-2 with TRBJ1-1; D gene uncertain. Germline CDR1 and CDR2: SGHTA and FQGNSA. The CDR3 runs to 14 residues. Trimming took 2 bases from V and 4 from J, leaving 11 bases between them. The CDR3 nucleotides are TGTGCCAGCAGCTTAACCGGGTTGGGCACTGAAGCTTTCTTT. Amino acid sequence: CASSLTGLGTEAFF.

The table lists this clonotype with many counts. The chain uses TRBV10-3 and TRBJ1-1, with D hard to call. V was shortened by 3 bases and J by 3 bases, with 2 bases between the two germline ends. Germline assignment: CDR1 ENHRY and CDR2 SYGVKD. There are 11 residues in the CDR3. CDR3 in DNA: TGTGCCATCAGTGACTACACTGAAGCTTTCTTT. Translated, it gives CAISDYTEAFF.

The gene calls are TRBV11-2 and TRBJ2-1; 8 bases match TRBD2. The CDR3 length is 13 residues. V gave up 5 bases and J gave up 9 bases; unmatched junction bases: 6. CDR1 and CDR2 (germline): SGHAT, FQNNGV. The CDR3 DNA reads TGTGCCAGCAGCACCGGGGGGGTCAGTGAGCAGTTCTTC. This sequence encodes CASSTGGVSEQFF.

Of note for this clonotype: The junction differs from germline at one of its ends, possibly a read error. The chain employs TRBV12-3 or TRBV12-4 and TRBJ2-2; D may be TRBD2 (6 bases). The CDR3 is 19 residues long. The CDR3 loop reads CTSCLAERRFDSNTGELFF. CDR3 in DNA: TGTACCAGCTGTTTAGCGGAACGGCGATTCGACAGTAACACCGGGGAGCTGTTTTTT.

This clonotype was recorded at least ten times. This chain joins TRBV10-3 and TRBJ2-1; perhaps TRBD2 as D (6 bases). The germline V gene encodes CDR1 ENHRY and CDR2 SYGVKD. V was clipped by 4 bases and J by 9 bases, with 13 bases between them. This CDR3 has 13 residues. CDR3 region: CAISGWGEFEQFF. As DNA, the CDR3 is TGTGCCATCAGTGGATGGGGGGAATTTGAGCAGTTCTTC.

V usage is TRBV24-1 and J usage is TRBJ1-4, with no clear D. V gave up 7 bases and J gave up 6 bases, with 17 bases separating them. Per germline, CDR1 KGHDR and CDR2 SFDVKD. This CDR3 contains 15 residues. CDR3 region: CATRPPEQTHEKLFF. The CDR3 bases are TGTGCCACCAGGCCCCCAGAACAAACACATGAAAAACTGTTTTTT.

This clonotype has at least ten counts. The chain has TRBV20-1 and TRBJ2-1; 13 bases match TRBD2. This CDR3 is 15 amino acids long. After removal of 0 bases from V and 9 bases from J, the junction contained 5 bases not matched to a gene. The germline CDR1 and CDR2 sequences are DFQATT and SNEGSKA (reference sequence). CDR3 DNA: TGCAGTGCTAGAGATCGGACTAGCGGGAGTGGTGAGCAGTTCTTC. It yields the protein CSARDRTSGSGEQFF.

This clonotype showed up many times. The chain couples TRBV5-1 to TRBJ2-1; 12 bases map to TRBD2. With 3 bases clipped from V and 8 bases from J, the junction kept 3 bases outside the gene matches. CDR3 length: 14 residues. In germline, CDR1 is SGHRS, CDR2 YFSETQ. The DNA of the CDR3 is TGCGCCAGCAGCTCGGGACTAGCGGGCGATGAGCAGTTCTTC. Residues: CASSSGLAGDEQFF.